A selection of T cell receptor beta chains follows, all from one sample in a study of Graves' ophthalmopathy and Graves' hyperthyroidism. MiXCR was run by TCRdb on the multiplex PCR reads, yielding one entry per CDR3 protein. The data contain 450,000 or so distinct CDR3 sequences, about 15% of them seen just once; the ten biggest clones take up about 10%. Specimen: blood. Receptors originate from a woman aged 25 to 45 with Graves' ophthalmopathy. Each CDR3 is given without its conserved first and last residue.

J gene: TRBJ2-7
V gene: TRBV6-2/TRBV6-3
CDR3 protein: ASIPGLAGETAYEQY

J gene: TRBJ1-5
V gene: TRBV28
CDR3 protein: ASSTTPGNQPQH

J gene: TRBJ1-3
V gene: TRBV29-1
CDR3 protein: SVKDPSSGNTIY

J gene: TRBJ1-5
V gene: TRBV12-3/TRBV12-4
CDR3 protein: ASSRGQEFNQPQH

J gene: TRBJ2-5
V gene: TRBV12-3/TRBV12-4
CDR3 protein: ASSFAQTQETQY

J gene: TRBJ1-2
V gene: TRBV20-1
CDR3 protein: SARRGREGYT

J gene: TRBJ2-2
V gene: TRBV28
CDR3 protein: ASSPGYIGELF

J gene: TRBJ2-7
V gene: TRBV28
CDR3 protein: ASKLAGGQHEQY

J gene: TRBJ1-5
V gene: TRBV14
CDR3 protein: ASSQEMTGRYSNQPQH

J gene: TRBJ2-5
V gene: TRBV15
CDR3 protein: ATSLGGGQETQY

J gene: TRBJ2-5
V gene: TRBV4-1
CDR3 protein: ASSQWGGGDDETQY

J gene: TRBJ1-1
V gene: TRBV5-1
CDR3 protein: ASGEVPGSAEAF

J gene: TRBJ1-6
V gene: TRBV6-1
CDR3 protein: ASSDKAGGAYNSPLH

J gene: TRBJ1-2
V gene: TRBV28
CDR3 protein: ASSSVGGGDGYT

J gene: TRBJ1-1
V gene: TRBV5-1
CDR3 protein: ASSWRTSMNTEAF